This is a list of T cell receptor beta chains from one sample in a study of T cell repertoires in cytomegalovirus infection. TCRdb used MiXCR to reprocess the reads, holding one entry per CDR3 protein. The sample comprises around 530,000 distinct CDR3 sequences, about 26% of which are singletons, and roughly an eighth rests with the top ten. The sequenced sample consisted of PBMCs. The receptors derive from a human donor in good health (CMV status not recorded). Some clones in this sample may be carry-over from other donors' samples. CDR3s include the opening cysteine and the closing phenylalanine or tryptophan. The D gene is left open where the match is weak. Rows give clone size only sometimes, using once, few, many, or a class for an expanded clone.

TRBD2	many	TRBV7-2	17	TRBJ2-1	TGTGCCAGCAGCCGACTAGCGGGAGGGAGCTCCTACAATGAGCAGTTCTTC	CASSRLAGGSSYNEQFF
TRBD2	few	TRBV25-1	16	TRBJ2-3	TGTGCCAGCAGTAAACTAGCGGGAGGAATCGCAGATACGCAGTATTTT	CASSKLAGGIADTQYF
.	many	TRBV11-3	13	TRBJ2-5	TGTGCCAGCAGCTTAGGTTACGGGGAGACCCAGTACTTC	CASSLGYGETQYF
.	many	TRBV6-7	14	TRBJ2-5	TGTGCCAGCATTCCTGCACGACTCCAAGAGACCCAGTACTTC	CASIPARLQETQYF
TRBD2	once	TRBV7-6	16	TRBJ2-1	TGTGCCAGCAGCAACGGGGGGGACCCGAGCTACAATGAGCAGTCCTTC	CASSNGGDPSYNEQSF
.	once	TRBV19	14	TRBJ1-5	TGTGCCAGTAGTAGCCGGCGGTCCAATCAGCCCCAGCATTTT	CASSSRRSNQPQHF
TRBD2	.	TRBV7-3	20	TRBJ2-2	TGTGCCAGCAGCCCTTGGGGACTAGCGGGAACCATCTCGAACACCGGGGAGCTGTTTTTT	CASSPWGLAGTISNTGELFF
.	many	TRBV7-2	14	TRBJ1-5	TGTGCCAGCAGCCCCCGGAGCCACGGGGCATCCCAGCATTTT	CASSPRSHGASQHF
TRBD1	few	TRBV12-3/TRBV12-4	19	TRBJ2-2	TGTGCCAGCAGTTTCACCGGACAGGGGGCTGTGTACAACACCGGGGAGCTGTTTTTT	CASSFTGQGAVYNTGELFF
.	.	TRBV6-2/TRBV6-3	12	TRBJ2-7	TGTGCCAGCAGTTCCGCGACCTACGAGCAGTACTTC	CASSSATYEQYF
.	.	TRBV20-1	15	TRBJ2-4	TGCAGTGCTAGAGATCTAGAAATTGCCAAAAACATTCAGTACTTC	CSARDLEIAKNIQYF
TRBD2	many	TRBV12-3/TRBV12-4	10	TRBJ2-4	TGTGCCAGCCGCGGGGGCATTCAGTACTTC	CASRGGIQYF
.	few	TRBV6-5	15	TRBJ2-3	TGTGCCAGCAGACGGAACGGGAGAGGGGCAGATACGCAGTATTTT	CASRRNGRGADTQYF
.	many	TRBV7-8	15	TRBJ2-5	TGTGCCAGCAGCGTACTACAGCAAAGTCGTGGAACCCAGTACTTC	CASSVLQQSRGTQYF
.	.	TRBV12-3/TRBV12-4	12	TRBJ2-7	TGTGCCAGCAGTTTATGGCCCTACGAGCAGTACTTC	CASSLWPYEQYF
.	.	TRBV19	16	TRBJ2-6	TGTGCCAGTATAAGGTCGGGGAGAGCTGGGGCCAACGTCCTGACTTTC	CASIRSGRAGANVLTF
TRBD2	.	TRBV29-1	12	TRBJ2-5	TGCAGCGTTGATAGCGGGCTAGAGACCCAGTACTTC	CSVDSGLETQYF
TRBD2	.	TRBV12-3/TRBV12-4	17	TRBJ2-1	TGTGCCAGCAGCCGCGGGACTATCGGACCGAACTACAATGAGCAGTTCTTC	CASSRGTIGPNYNEQFF
.	few	TRBV12-3/TRBV12-4	13	TRBJ1-1	TGTGCCAGTCGGGGGGCCTGGAACACTGAAGCTTTCTTT	CASRGAWNTEAFF
.	few	TRBV9	11	TRBJ1-5	TGTGCCAGCACCCCAAAACAGCCCCAGCATTTT	CASTPKQPQHF
.	many	TRBV7-2	12	TRBJ2-5	TGTGCCAGCAGCTTCTGGGAAGAGACCCAGTACTTC	CASSFWEETQYF
.	few	TRBV4-3	18	TRBJ1-6	TGCGCCAGCAGCCAAGATCGGCAGGGTAGCTCCTATAATTCACCCCTCCACTTT	CASSQDRQGSSYNSPLHF
.	.	TRBV4-1	14	TRBJ2-7	TGCGCCAGCAGCCAAACAGGGTTCGCCTACGAGCAGTACTTC	CASSQTGFAYEQYF
.	few	TRBV29-1	13	TRBJ1-4	TGCAGCGTCGCCAGGGATATGAGCGAAAAACTGTTTTTT	CSVARDMSEKLFF
.	many	TRBV24-1	14	TRBJ2-1	TGTGCCACCAGTGAGTCGGGCCTCTTGGGTGAGCAGTTCTTC	CATSESGLLGEQFF
TRBD1	few	TRBV27	16	TRBJ1-6	TGTGCCAGCAGTCCCTCGAACAGGGGGGATAATTCACCCCTCCACTTT	CASSPSNRGDNSPLHF
.	medium-sized	TRBV7-8	17	TRBJ2-5	TGTGCCAGCAGACTAATCGTGTCCGGACGGGGGAAAGAGACCCAGTACTTC	CASRLIVSGRGKETQYF
.	few	TRBV7-9	14	TRBJ1-6	TGTGCCAGCAGTAATAGGGGAGGGCAGGAGCCCCTCCACTTT	CASSNRGGQEPLHF
.	many	TRBV7-2	14	TRBJ2-7	TGTGCCAGCAGCCCCGGACAGAACTACTACGAGCAGTACTTC	CASSPGQNYYEQYF
.	.	TRBV5-1	16	TRBJ1-2	TGCGCCAGCAGCGTAAAAACAGGGTCAGATAACTATGGCTACACCTTC	CASSVKTGSDNYGYTF
.	few	TRBV27	13	TRBJ2-7	TGTGCCAGCAGTCTAATTGGAGGATCCGAGCAGTACTTC	CASSLIGGSEQYF
.	many	TRBV7-2	14	TRBJ2-4	TGTGCCAGCAGCTTCAAGCCACAGACGGACATTCAGTACTTC	CASSFKPQTDIQYF
.	.	TRBV29-1	14	TRBJ1-5	TGCAGCGCCTCCGGACCGGGTCTCAATCAGCCCCAGCATTTT	CSASGPGLNQPQHF
.	many	TRBV7-3	14	TRBJ2-3	TGTGCCAGCGGAACGGGAACGGGGGCAGATACGCAGTATTTT	CASGTGTGADTQYF
.	.	TRBV20-1	15	TRBJ2-3	TGCAGTGCTAGAGATCTCCAGGGGAGCACAGATACGCAGTATTTT	CSARDLQGSTDTQYF
.	few	TRBV10-3	12	TRBJ2-6	TGTGCCATCCGTCCTGGGGCCAACGTCCTGACTTTC	CAIRPGANVLTF
TRBD1	.	TRBV27	16	TRBJ2-7	TGTGCCAGCAGTTTATCGCGGGACAGGGAGGTCCACGAGCAGTACTTC	CASSLSRDREVHEQYF
TRBD1	.	TRBV29-1	14	TRBJ2-7	TGCAGCGCGGGGGCGGAGACAGGGGTCTCCGAGCAGTACTTC	CSAGAETGVSEQYF
TRBD1	few	TRBV6-2/TRBV6-3	14	TRBJ1-1	TGTGCCAGCAACAGCCGGGACAGGGTCACTGAAGCTTTCTTT	CASNSRDRVTEAFF
.	many	TRBV7-6	16	TRBJ2-1	TGTGCCAGCAGCTTAGAGGGTCGGACCTCCTACAATGAGCAGTTCTTC	CASSLEGRTSYNEQFF
TRBD2	many	TRBV6-2/TRBV6-3	15	TRBJ2-3	TGTGCCAGCAGCTCCTGGGGCGGGAGTGCAGATACGCAGTATTTT	CASSSWGGSADTQYF
.	once	TRBV19	16	TRBJ1-1	TGTGCCAGTACCCCATCGGGTAGGTCGGTGAACACTGAAGCTTTCTTT	CASTPSGRSVNTEAFF
TRBD1	.	TRBV7-9	14	TRBJ1-6	TGTGCCAGCACCAAACAGGGGTCTAATTCACCCCTCCACTTT	CASTKQGSNSPLHF
.	.	TRBV10-3	15	TRBJ2-2	TGTGCCATCAGTGACAGGGGAGGAAGCACCGGGGAGCTGTTTTTT	CAISDRGGSTGELFF
TRBD1	few	TRBV7-6	15	TRBJ1-4	TGTGCCAGCAGCACACCGACAGGGAGGGGTGAAAAACTGTTTTTT	CASSTPTGRGEKLFF
TRBD2	.	TRBV9	17	TRBJ2-2	TGTGCCAGCAGCGCCGGGCTAGCGGAAGTCTTCACCGGGGAGCTGTTTTTT	CASSAGLAEVFTGELFF
.	.	TRBV4-3	14	TRBJ1-1	TGCGCCAGCAGCCAAGAATATCGGAACACTGAAGCTTTCTTT	CASSQEYRNTEAFF
TRBD2	many	TRBV7-2	16	TRBJ2-3	TGTGCCAGCAGCTTGGCGACTAGCGGGAGGCCAGATACGCAGTATTTT	CASSLATSGRPDTQYF
TRBD1	.	TRBV30	14	TRBJ1-5	TGTGCCTGGAGTGAGGGGGCTAGCAATCAGCCCCAGCATTTT	CAWSEGASNQPQHF
TRBD1	.	TRBV14	21	TRBJ2-2	TGTGCCAGCAGCCAATGGGTATGGGACAGGGATCCCCGACCGAACACCGGGGAGCTGTTTTTT	CASSQWVWDRDPRPNTGELFF
.	few	TRBV29-1	13	TRBJ2-3	TGCAGCGTTGAAGATGGGGGCTCAGATACGCAGTATTTT	CSVEDGGSDTQYF
.	few	TRBV12-3/TRBV12-4	15	TRBJ2-7	TGTGCCAGCAGTGCCGGGACGGCGAGCTCCTACGAGCAGTACTTC	CASSAGTASSYEQYF
.	.	TRBV14	16	TRBJ1-1	TGTGCCAGCAGCCAAGCCGGGGGGGTCCGGAACACTGAAGCTTTCTTT	CASSQAGGVRNTEAFF
.	.	TRBV14	21	TRBJ2-1	TGTGCCAGCAGCCAAGAAAATTTCTGGCAGGATGTCCTGGGGTTGCGGAATGAGCAGTTCTTC	CASSQENFWQDVLGLRNEQFF
.	many	TRBV7-2	15	TRBJ2-3	TGTGCCAGCAGCTTAAGGGGGGGAGGCACAGATACGCAGTATTTT	CASSLRGGGTDTQYF
.	few	TRBV25-1	14	TRBJ2-7	TGTGCCAGCAGTGAATACAGGGGCGGGGACGAGCAGTACTTC	CASSEYRGGDEQYF
TRBD2	.	TRBV15	17	TRBJ2-5	TGTGCCACCAGCAGAGATGCCAGCGGGAGGGCCCGGGAGACCCAGTACTTC	CATSRDASGRARETQYF
TRBD2	few	TRBV7-3	15	TRBJ2-1	TGTGCCAGCAGCCTTATAAGCGGGAGCACGAATGAGCAGTTCTTC	CASSLISGSTNEQFF
.	.	TRBV7-6	14	TRBJ1-1	TGTGCCAGCAGCTTAGTACACAAGAACACTGAAGCTTTCTTT	CASSLVHKNTEAFF